This TCR beta chain was recovered during a study of T cell responses to AZD1222 COVID-19 vaccine. Profiling relied on immunoSEQ multiplex PCR, and the TCRdb table lists in-frame clones only, not all of them. The repertoire holds about 100,000 clones, with about 87% as singletons. Germline CDR1 and CDR2: MDHEN and SYDVKM. The CDR3 consists of 14 residues. V lost 6 bases, J lost 4 bases, and 7 bases stayed unmatched. The chain uses TRBV28 and TRBJ2-5; 8 bases line up with TRBD1. This TCR was recovered from an adult in good health. The sample consisted of peripheral blood, taken on day 0 of AZD1222 vaccination. The CDR3 protein is CASSALRGPETQYF. The CDR3 DNA reads as TGTGCCAGCAGCGCTCTCAGGGGGCCAGAGACCCAGTACTTC.